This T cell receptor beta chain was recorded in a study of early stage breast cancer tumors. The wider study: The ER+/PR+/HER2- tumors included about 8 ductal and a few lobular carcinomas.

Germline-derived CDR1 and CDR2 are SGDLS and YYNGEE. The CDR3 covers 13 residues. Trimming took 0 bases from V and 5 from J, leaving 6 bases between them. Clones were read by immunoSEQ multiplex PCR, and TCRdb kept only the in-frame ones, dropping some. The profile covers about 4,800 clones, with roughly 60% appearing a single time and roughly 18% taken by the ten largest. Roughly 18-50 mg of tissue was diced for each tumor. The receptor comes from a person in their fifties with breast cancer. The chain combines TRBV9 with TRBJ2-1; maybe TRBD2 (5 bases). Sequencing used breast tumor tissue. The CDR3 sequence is CASSVAGNNEQFF. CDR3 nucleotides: TGTGCCAGCAGCGTAGCGGGGAACAATGAGCAGTTCTTC.